This T cell receptor (beta chain) was recorded in a study of shared clonotypes between healthy human individuals. This clone has just a few counts. The table came from immunoSEQ multiplex PCR; TCRdb's copy has only in-frame clones and leaves some out. The data hold about 1.1 million clones, with approximately 77% observed a single time. The V and J ends lost 6 bases and 2 bases respectively, with 16 bases between them. The CDR3 has 15 residues. The germline CDR1 and CDR2 sequences are LNHDA and SQIVND (reference sequence). Sequenced material: memory CD4+ T cells from PBMCs. Subset indicated: CD45RA-negative fraction. The gene calls are TRBV19 and TRBJ1-1; D ambiguous. The source is a man younger than 30 in good health. Some clones in this sample may be carry-over from other donors' samples. CDR3 region: CASSLFGRSNTEAFF. CDR3 in DNA: TGTGCCAGTAGCCTATTCGGACGGTCCAACACTGAAGCTTTCTTT.